This T cell receptor beta chain was identified in a study of tumor and adjacent non-tumor tissue in lung cancer. Across the study: Histology: 12 adenocarcinoma, a couple of squamous cell carcinoma, 1 small cell lung cancer. Samples averaged around 4 million productive TCRbeta reads each.

Three rounds of nested PCR, following a modified ARM-PCR protocol, produced the TCRbeta library. Using its own MiXCR run on the multiplex PCR reads, TCRdb lists one record per CDR3 protein. Here the sample spans some 100,000 distinct CDR3 sequences, 60% to 80% being singletons. The template was RNA from unsorted bulk tissue. More than 3 cm separated this lung sample from the edge of the tumor. Between August and November 2014, newly diagnosed, chemotherapy-naive lung cancer patients underwent thoracic surgery in China. This CDR3 comprises 13 residues. Trimming removed 4 bases from V and 4 bases from J; junction bases left unmatched: 0. The germline V gene has CDR1 MNHNS and CDR2 SASEGT. Study results and limitations: Compared with tumor, normal lung showed significantly lower TCR diversity.

In this sample, this clonotype turned up many times. Its antigen is not known. J is TRBJ2-4 and V is TRBV6-1; 8 nucleotides match TRBD1. Source material: distant non-tumor lung tissue. This clonotype originated in a man aged 25-45 years with non-small cell lung cancer. The DNA of the CDR3 is TGTGCCAGCAGTGGGACAGGGAAAAACATTCAGTACTTC. Translating it yields CASSGTGKNIQYF.